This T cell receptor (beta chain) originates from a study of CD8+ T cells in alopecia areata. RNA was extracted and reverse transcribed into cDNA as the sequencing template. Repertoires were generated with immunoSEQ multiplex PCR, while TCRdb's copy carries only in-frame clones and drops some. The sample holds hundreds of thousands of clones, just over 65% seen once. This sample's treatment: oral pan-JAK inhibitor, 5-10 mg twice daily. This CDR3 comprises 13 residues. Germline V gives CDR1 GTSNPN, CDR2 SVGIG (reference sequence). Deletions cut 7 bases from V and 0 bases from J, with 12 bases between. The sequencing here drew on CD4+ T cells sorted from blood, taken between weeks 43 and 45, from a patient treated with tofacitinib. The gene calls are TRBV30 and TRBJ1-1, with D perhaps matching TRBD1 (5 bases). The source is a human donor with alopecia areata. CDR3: CALVKQVNTEAFF. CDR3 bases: TGTGCCTTGGTAAAACAGGTGAACACTGAAGCTTTCTTT.